Below, 13 T cell receptor beta chains from the same sample are listed, as sequenced in a study of glioma-infiltrating T cells after dendritic cell vaccination. Clones were sequenced by immunoSEQ multiplex PCR, and TCRdb holds only the in-frame ones, with some missing. The sample has approximately 24,000 clones, roughly 89% seen once. The time point is: after dendritic cell vaccination, including at tumor progression/relapse. The starting material was blood, obtained after dendritic cell vaccination. The receptors originated from a human donor with glioblastoma.

This clone was observed a few times. The chain has TRBV5-1 and TRBJ1-1, with D tentatively TRBD1 (6 bases). The CDR3 is made up of 15 amino acids. Per germline, CDR1 SGHRS and CDR2 YFSETQ. V lost 4 bases and J 0 bases, leaving 13 bases between the germline ends. CDR3 coding DNA: TGCGCCAGCAGCACCCCGACAGGCATGAACACTGAAGCTTTCTTT. Translated: CASSTPTGMNTEAFF.

The CDR3 DNA reads as TGCGCCAGCAGCCTCACAATTACCAGGGGCAATCAGCCCCAGCATTTT. Protein: CASSLTITRGNQPQHF. The chain is built from TRBV4-1 and TRBJ1-5; perhaps TRBD1 as D (5 bases). Between the trimmed V and J ends, which lost 4 bases and 2 bases, there was a span of 15 bases. This CDR3 is built from 16 residues. Germline V gene lookup returns CDR1 MGHRA and CDR2 YSYEKL.

The V and J genes are TRBV11-2 and TRBJ1-1; 8 bases fit TRBD1. Germline CDR1 SGHAT, CDR2 FQNNGV. V was clipped by 5 bases and J by 0 bases; unmatched bases: 5. The CDR3 sequence is 15 residues long. This CDR3 is CASSGTGGMNTEAFF. The CDR3 nucleotides read TGTGCCAGCAGCGGCACAGGGGGGATGAACACTGAAGCTTTCTTT.

This chain connects TRBV6-1 to TRBJ2-5; TRBD1 matches at 7 bases. V lost 2 bases, J lost 3 bases, and 3 bases stayed unmatched. This CDR3 has 14 amino acids. The germline gives CDR1 MNHNS, CDR2 SASEGT. CDR3 amino acids: CASSEYTGEETQYF. The CDR3 region has the DNA TGTGCCAGCAGTGAATATACAGGGGAAGAGACCCAGTACTTC.

The chain uses TRBV6-6 and TRBJ2-4; D is possibly TRBD2 (6 bases). The germline V gene has CDR1 MNHNY and CDR2 SVGAGI (reference sequence). This CDR3 region has 15 residues. V shed 2 bases and J shed 9 bases, with 17 bases lying between them. The CDR3 coding sequence is TGTGCCAGCAGTTACCCCCCGGAGGGGAAGGGCATTCAGTACTTC. Its translation is CASSYPPEGKGIQYF.

The chain recombines TRBV19 with TRBJ1-1; TRBD1 matches at 8 bases. Germline CDR1 and CDR2: LNHDA and SQIVND (reference sequence). This CDR3 comprises 14 residues. The V gene end was trimmed by 4 bases and the J gene end by 1 base; junction bases not matched to a gene: 2. The CDR3 bases are TGTGCCAGTAGTAGACAGGGGCAGAACACTGAAGCTTTCTTT. Translated, it gives CASSRQGQNTEAFF.

The chain links TRBV29-1 to TRBJ1-3, with D perhaps matching TRBD1 (6 bases). The V end was cut by 3 bases, the J end by 0 bases, with 9 bases between. Germline assignment: CDR1 SQVTM and CDR2 ANQGSEA. The CDR3 length is 14 residues. The CDR3 DNA reads TGCAGCGTTGATGCGACAGGCTCTGGAAACACCATATATTTT. Amino acids: CSVDATGSGNTIYF.

The chain recombines TRBV29-1 with TRBJ2-3; 8 nucleotides match TRBD2. CDR3 size: 16 residues. The germline CDR1 and CDR2 sequences are SQVTM and ANQGSEA. V was pared by 6 bases and J by 4 bases, with 15 bases of the junction left unmatched. The DNA of the CDR3 is TGCAGCGTGGGTCCGGGCGGGGGGCGAAACCCAGATACGCAGTATTTT. It yields the protein CSVGPGGGRNPDTQYF.

J is TRBJ1-5 and V is TRBV5-1, with D maybe TRBD1 (6 bases). CDR1 and CDR2 from the germline V gene are SGHRS and YFSETQ. The CDR3 covers 16 residues. Trimming stripped 4 bases from V and 4 bases from J, with 18 bases between. CDR3 sequence: CASSITGTLVNQPQHF. CDR3 in DNA: TGCGCCAGCAGCATAACCGGGACACTAGTAAATCAGCCCCAGCATTTT. The variable domain in full, with the rest retrieved from reference TRBV5-1 and TRBJ1-5, is KAGVTQTPRYLIKTRGQQVTLSCSPISGHRSVSWYQQTPGQGLQFLFEYFSETQRNKGNFPGRFSGRQFSNSRSEMNVSTLELGDSALYLCASSITGTLVNQPQHFGDGTRLSIL.

The chain recombines TRBV7-2 with TRBJ1-2, with D unclear. Trimming stripped 4 bases from V and 7 bases from J, with 13 bases between. Germline V gene data show CDR1 as SGHTA and CDR2 as FQGNSA. The CDR3 runs to 13 residues. The CDR3, as DNA: TGTGCCAGCAGCTCGTCCGGGGTTACTGGCTACACCTTC. Translation: CASSSSGVTGYTF. Filled out from reference TRBV7-2 and TRBJ1-2, the complete variable domain reads GAGVSQSPSNKVTEKGKDVELRCDPISGHTALYWYRQSLGQGLEFLIYFQGNSAPDKSGLPSDRFSAERTGGSVSTLTIQRTQQEDSAVYLCASSSSGVTGYTFGSGTRLTVV.

This chain links TRBV29-1 with TRBJ1-3; the D gene is possibly TRBD1 (6 bases). The CDR3 loop spans 14 amino acids. V lost 7 bases, J lost 2 bases, and 15 bases lay in between. Germline-derived CDR1 and CDR2 are SQVTM and ANQGSEA. CDR3 amino acids: CSGILQGAGNTIYF. Here the CDR3 DNA reads TGCAGCGGCATACTACAGGGAGCTGGAAACACCATATATTTT.

This rearrangement joins TRBV2 to TRBJ2-3; TRBD2 matches 7 bases. The V gene's germline CDR1 is SNHLY and CDR2 FYNNEI. V was clipped by 4 bases and J by 3 bases; unmatched bases: 7. This CDR3 contains 15 residues. The CDR3 DNA sequence: TGTGCCAGCAGTGTGGGGGGGGTTAGAACAGATACGCAGTATTTT. Protein product: CASSVGGVRTDTQYF.

In this sample, this clone turned up a few times. This chain connects TRBV5-6 to TRBJ2-3; 7 bases agree with TRBD1. V lost 0 bases, J lost 6 bases, and 10 bases stayed unmatched. From germline, CDR1 is SGHDT and CDR2 YYEEEE. The CDR3 runs to 16 residues. DNA for the CDR3: TGTGCCAGCAGCTTGGGGACAGGATTAGCAGGGGATACGCAGTATTTT. Translation gives CASSLGTGLAGDTQYF.